This T cell receptor beta chain was sequenced in a study of glioma-infiltrating T cells. General observations from the study: Tissue and blood shared very few CDR3 sequences. Non-neoplastic patients had below-expected tissue-blood divergence, while all gliomas exceeded expectation.

In regard to this clonotype: Its cognate antigen is unknown.

TCR alpha and beta CDR3 regions were amplified from RNA using iRepertoire nested multiplex PCR. Input was roughly 100-450 ng of tissue mRNA or PBMC total RNA. One entry per CDR3 protein, called by TCRdb with MiXCR from the multiplex PCR reads. The sample includes more than 110,000 distinct CDR3 sequences, around 42% of them seen just once. The V gene's germline CDR1 is MDHEN and CDR2 SYDVKM. The CDR3 is 14 residues long. The V segment lost 8 bases and the J segment 7 bases; nucleotides outside the gene matches: 7. The chain employs TRBV28 and TRBJ2-1; TRBD2 matches 11 bases. The receptor was isolated from a human donor with low-grade glioma or glioblastoma, undergoing nonglioma brain surgery, or in good health (not recorded which). Sequenced material: glioma tissue, nonneoplastic brain tissue, or PBMCs (not recorded which). CDR3 DNA sequence: TGTGCCAGCGGTACTAGCGGGAGACGAAATGAGCAGTTCTTC. It translates to CASGTSGRRNEQFF.